This T cell receptor (beta chain) stems from a study of molecular identifiers for immune sequencing clone quantification. General study points: Clones above 20 RNA copies contained over 97% of effector molecules and under 1% of naive molecules.

The use of previously described methods and listed TCR primers produced the bulk TCR libraries. MiXCR, applied by TCRdb to the PCR reads, yields one record per CDR3 protein. The sample consists of around 100,000 distinct CDR3 sequences, about 35% of them appearing once. Sorting isolated naive CD8 T cells as CD8+CD4-CCR7+CD45RA+ events. This clonotype was detected many times. As yet, its antigen is unknown. Germline CDR1 MNHEY, CDR2 SVGEGT. Trimming cost V 0 bases and J 2 bases, with 11 bases left between them. The CDR3 loop spans 16 amino acids. The chain has TRBV6-2 or TRBV6-3 and TRBJ1-5, with D possibly matching TRBD1 (5 bases). This receptor was taken from a human donor in good health. Some libraries in this study had Jurkat cell RNA spiked in. Sequencing input: naive CD8+ T cells from blood, with Jurkat cell RNA spiked in. Subset noted: FACS-sorted CD8+CD4-CCR7+CD45RA+ naive T cells. CDR3 coding DNA: TGTGCCAGCAGTTACTCGATTGGGGCGGGCAATCAGCCCCAGCATTTT. Amino acid sequence: CASSYSIGAGNQPQHF.